This TCR beta chain was recovered during a study of T cells in Graves' hyperthyroidism and ophthalmopathy. Study-level findings and limits: Ophthalmopathy got predicted by the model a median 6.5 months before its onset. The majority of expanded thyroid clonotypes above 0.001 also appeared in blood.

Regarding this clonotype: Its target is not known.

The CDR3 has 14 residues. CDR1 SQVTM and CDR2 ANQGSEA come from the germline V gene. V lost 3 bases and J lost 5; bases outside the gene matches: 5. Amplification yielded TCR beta CDR3 regions, with RNA transcripts as the source. The HTBI primer set served for first-round RT-PCR of the TCR CDR3. TCRdb recomputed calls from the multiplex PCR reads with MiXCR, one row per CDR3 protein. The sample holds hundreds of thousands of distinct CDR3 sequences; 45% are singletons and the top ten take 7% to 7.5%. V and J are TRBV29-1 and TRBJ2-2; 8 bases agree with TRBD2. What was sequenced was peripheral blood or thyroid tissue (not recorded which). The receptor was isolated from an adult man with Graves' disease, either hyperthyroidism or ophthalmopathy (not recorded which). As DNA, the CDR3 is TGCAGCGTTGATACGGGAGGGCGTACCGGGGAGCTGTTTTTT. This translates into CSVDTGGRTGELFF.